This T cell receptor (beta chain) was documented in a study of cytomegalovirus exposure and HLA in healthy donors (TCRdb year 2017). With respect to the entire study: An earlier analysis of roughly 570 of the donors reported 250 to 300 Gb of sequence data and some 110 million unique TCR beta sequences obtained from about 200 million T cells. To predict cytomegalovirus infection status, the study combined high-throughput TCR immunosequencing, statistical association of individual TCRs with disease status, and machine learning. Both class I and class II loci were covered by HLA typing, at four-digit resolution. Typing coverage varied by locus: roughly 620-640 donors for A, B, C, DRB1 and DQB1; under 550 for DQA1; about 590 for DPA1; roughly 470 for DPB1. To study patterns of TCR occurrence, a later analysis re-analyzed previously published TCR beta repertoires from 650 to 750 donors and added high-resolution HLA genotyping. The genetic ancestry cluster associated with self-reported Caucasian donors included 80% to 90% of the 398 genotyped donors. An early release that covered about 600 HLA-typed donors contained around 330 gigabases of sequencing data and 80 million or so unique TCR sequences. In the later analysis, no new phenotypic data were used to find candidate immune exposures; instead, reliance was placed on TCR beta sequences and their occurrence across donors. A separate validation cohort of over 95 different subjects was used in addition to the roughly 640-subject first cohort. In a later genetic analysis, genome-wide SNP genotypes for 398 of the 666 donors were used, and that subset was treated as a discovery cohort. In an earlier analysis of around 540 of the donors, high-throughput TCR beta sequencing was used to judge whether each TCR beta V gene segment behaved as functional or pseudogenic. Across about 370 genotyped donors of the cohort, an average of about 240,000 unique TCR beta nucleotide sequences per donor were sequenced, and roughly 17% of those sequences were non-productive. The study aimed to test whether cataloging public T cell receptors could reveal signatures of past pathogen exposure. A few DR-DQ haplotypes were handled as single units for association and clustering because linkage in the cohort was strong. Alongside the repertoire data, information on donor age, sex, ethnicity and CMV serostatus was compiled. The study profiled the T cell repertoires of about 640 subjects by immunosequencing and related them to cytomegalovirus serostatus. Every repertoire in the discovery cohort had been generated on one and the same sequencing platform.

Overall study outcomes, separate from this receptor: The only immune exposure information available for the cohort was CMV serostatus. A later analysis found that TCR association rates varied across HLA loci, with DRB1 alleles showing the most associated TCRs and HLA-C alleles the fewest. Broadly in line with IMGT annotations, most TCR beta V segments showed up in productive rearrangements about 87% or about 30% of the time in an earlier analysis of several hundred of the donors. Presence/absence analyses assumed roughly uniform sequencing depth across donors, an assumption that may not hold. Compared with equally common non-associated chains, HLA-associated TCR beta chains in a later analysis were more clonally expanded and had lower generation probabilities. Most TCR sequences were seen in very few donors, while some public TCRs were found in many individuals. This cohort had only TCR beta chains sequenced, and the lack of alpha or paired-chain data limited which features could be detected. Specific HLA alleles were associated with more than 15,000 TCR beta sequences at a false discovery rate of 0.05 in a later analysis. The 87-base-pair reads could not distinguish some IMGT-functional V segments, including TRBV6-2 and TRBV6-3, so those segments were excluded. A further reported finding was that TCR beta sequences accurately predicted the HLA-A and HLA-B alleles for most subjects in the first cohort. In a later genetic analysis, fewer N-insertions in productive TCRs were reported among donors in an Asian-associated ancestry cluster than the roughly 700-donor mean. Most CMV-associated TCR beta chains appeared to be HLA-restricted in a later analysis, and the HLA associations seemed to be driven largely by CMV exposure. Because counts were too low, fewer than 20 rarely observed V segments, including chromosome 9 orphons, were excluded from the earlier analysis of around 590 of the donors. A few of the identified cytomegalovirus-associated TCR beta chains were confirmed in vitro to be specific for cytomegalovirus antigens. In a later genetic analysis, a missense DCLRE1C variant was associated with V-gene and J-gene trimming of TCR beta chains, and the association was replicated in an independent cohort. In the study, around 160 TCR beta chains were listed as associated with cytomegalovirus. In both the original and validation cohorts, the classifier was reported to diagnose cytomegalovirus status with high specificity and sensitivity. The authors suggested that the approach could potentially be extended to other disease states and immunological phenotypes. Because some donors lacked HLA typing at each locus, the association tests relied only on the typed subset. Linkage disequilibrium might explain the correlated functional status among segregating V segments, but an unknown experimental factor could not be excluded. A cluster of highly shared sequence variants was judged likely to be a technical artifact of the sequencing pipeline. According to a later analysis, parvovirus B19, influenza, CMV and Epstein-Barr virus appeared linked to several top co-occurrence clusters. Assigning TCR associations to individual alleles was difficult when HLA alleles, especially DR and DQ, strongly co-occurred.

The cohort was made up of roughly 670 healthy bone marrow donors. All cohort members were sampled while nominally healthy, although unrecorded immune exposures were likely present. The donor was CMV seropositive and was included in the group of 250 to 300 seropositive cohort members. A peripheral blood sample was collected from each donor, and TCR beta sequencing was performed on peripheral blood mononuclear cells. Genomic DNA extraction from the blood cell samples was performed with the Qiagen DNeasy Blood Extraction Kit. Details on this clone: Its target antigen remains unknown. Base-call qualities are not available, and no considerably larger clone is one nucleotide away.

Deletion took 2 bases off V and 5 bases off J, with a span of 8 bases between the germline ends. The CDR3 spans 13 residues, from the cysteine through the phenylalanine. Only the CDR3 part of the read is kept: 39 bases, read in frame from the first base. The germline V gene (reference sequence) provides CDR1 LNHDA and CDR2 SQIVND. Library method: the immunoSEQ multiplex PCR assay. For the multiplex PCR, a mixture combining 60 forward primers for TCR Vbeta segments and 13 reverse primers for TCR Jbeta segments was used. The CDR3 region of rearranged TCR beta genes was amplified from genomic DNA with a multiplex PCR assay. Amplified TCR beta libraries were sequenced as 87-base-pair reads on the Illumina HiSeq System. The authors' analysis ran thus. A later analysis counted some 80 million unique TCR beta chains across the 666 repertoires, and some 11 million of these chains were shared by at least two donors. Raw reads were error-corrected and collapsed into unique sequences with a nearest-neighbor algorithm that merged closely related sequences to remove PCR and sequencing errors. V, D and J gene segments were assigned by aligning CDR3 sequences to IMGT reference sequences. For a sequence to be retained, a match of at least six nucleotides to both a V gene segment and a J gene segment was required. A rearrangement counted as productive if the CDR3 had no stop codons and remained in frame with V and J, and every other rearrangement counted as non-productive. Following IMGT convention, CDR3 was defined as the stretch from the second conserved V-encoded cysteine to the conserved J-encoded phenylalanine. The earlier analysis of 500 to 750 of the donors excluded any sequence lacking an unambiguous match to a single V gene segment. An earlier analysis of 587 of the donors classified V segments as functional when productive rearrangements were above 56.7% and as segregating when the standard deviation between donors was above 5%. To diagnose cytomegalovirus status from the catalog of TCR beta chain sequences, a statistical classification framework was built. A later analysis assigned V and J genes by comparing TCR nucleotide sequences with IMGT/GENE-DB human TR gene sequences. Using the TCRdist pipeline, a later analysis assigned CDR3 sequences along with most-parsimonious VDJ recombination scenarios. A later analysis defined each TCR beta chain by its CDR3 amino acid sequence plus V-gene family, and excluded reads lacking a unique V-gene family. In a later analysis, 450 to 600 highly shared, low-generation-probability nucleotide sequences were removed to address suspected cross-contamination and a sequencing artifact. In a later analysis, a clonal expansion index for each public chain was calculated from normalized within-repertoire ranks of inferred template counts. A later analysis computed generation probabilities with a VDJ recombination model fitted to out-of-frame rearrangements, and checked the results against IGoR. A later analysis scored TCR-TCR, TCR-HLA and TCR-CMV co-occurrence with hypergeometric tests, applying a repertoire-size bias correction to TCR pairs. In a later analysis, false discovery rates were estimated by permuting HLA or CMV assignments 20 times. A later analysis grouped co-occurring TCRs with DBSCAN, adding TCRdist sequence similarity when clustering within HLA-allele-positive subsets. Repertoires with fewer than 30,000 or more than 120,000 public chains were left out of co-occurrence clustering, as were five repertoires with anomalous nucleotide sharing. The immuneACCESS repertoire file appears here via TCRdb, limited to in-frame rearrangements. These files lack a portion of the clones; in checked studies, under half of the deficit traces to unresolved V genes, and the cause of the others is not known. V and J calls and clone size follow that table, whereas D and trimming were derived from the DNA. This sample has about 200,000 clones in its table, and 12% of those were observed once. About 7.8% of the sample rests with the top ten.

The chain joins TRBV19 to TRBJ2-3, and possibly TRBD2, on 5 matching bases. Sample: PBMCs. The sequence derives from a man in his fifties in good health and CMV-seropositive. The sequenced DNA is TGTGCCAGTAGTATAACCGGGGTAGATACGCAGTATTTT. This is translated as CASSITGVDTQYF.